These 26 T cell receptor beta chains came from one sample sequenced in a study of blood T cell repertoires in COVID-19 (dated by TCRdb to 2020 to 2022). The library came from the immunoSEQ multiplex PCR assay. The clones in this table, taken by TCRdb from immuneACCESS, are in-frame only. Not every clone is retained; where verified, under half of the shortfall comes from an unresolved V gene, and the cause of the rest is unknown. The sample records tens of thousands of clones, 89% of which are singletons. The leading ten clones occupy roughly 2.5% of the sample. The sample taken for sequencing was peripheral blood. These receptors all stem from a man aged 45 to 65 with COVID-19, enrolled during active disease.

The chain has TRBV5-5 and TRBJ2-7, with D uncertain. V lost 4 bases and J 5 bases, leaving 7 bases between the germline ends. The germline V gene has CDR1 SGHKS and CDR2 YYEKEE (reference sequence). The CDR3 has 11 residues. The CDR3 DNA follows: TGTGCCAGCAGCCAGGCCGACGAGCAGTACTTC. It is translated as CASSQADEQYF.

The J gene is TRBJ1-2, the V gene TRBV5-5; D gene unclear. From germline, CDR1 is SGHKS and CDR2 YYEKEE (reference sequence). The V gene lost 3 bases and the J gene lost 2 bases, with 11 bases spanning the gap. The CDR3 length is 14 residues. Here the CDR3 DNA reads TGTGCCAGCAGCTCGCAGACGGGAAACTATGGCTACACCTTC. Translation gives CASSSQTGNYGYTF.

This chain connects TRBV5-8 to TRBJ2-2; possibly TRBD1 for D (6 bases). The CDR3 consists of 14 residues. Trimming removed 3 bases at V and 1 base at J, with 7 bases between. CDR1 is SGHTS and CDR2 is YDEGEE in the germline V gene. CDR3 region: CASSSGQNTGELFF. CDR3 bases: TGTGCCAGCAGCTCGGGACAGAACACCGGGGAGCTGTTTTTT.

This rearrangement joins TRBV30 to TRBJ1-4; 9 bases are a match to TRBD1. The CDR3 extends over 14 amino acids. Germline CDR1 is GTSNPN and CDR2 is SVGIG (reference sequence). V shed 2 bases, J shed 7 bases, and the junction held 5 bases outside the gene matches. The CDR3 DNA reads as TGTGCCTGGAGTACAGGGGGCGAATCTGAAAAACTGTTTTTT. It is translated as CAWSTGGESEKLFF.

The chain links TRBV7-3 to TRBJ2-5; D possibly corresponds to TRBD2 (6 bases). The CDR3 covers 14 residues. V was cut by 5 bases and J by 2 bases, with 12 bases left in between. Germline V gene lookup returns CDR1 SGHTA and CDR2 FQGTGA. DNA of the CDR3: TGTGCCAGCAGCCGAGCGGGTGCACAAGAGACCCAGTACTTC. It yields the protein CASSRAGAQETQYF.

V gene TRBV20-1 combines with J gene TRBJ1-5; no clear D. Trimming removed 3 bases from V and 7 bases from J, with 16 bases in between. This CDR3 is 14 amino acids long. Germline V lookup: CDR1 DFQATT, CDR2 SNEGSKA (reference sequence). CDR3 nucleotide sequence: TGCAGTGCTAGTCTAAGTAGGAGGGTGCAGCCCCAGCATTTT. Its translation: CSASLSRRVQPQHF.

The chain employs TRBV9 and TRBJ2-5; TRBD2 matches 11 bases. Per germline, CDR1 SGDLS and CDR2 YYNGEE. V trimming: 3 bases; J trimming: 5 bases; junction bases outside the gene matches: 3. There are 14 residues in the CDR3. Here the CDR3 reads CASSGASGGETQYF. DNA of the CDR3: TGTGCCAGCAGCGGGGCTAGCGGGGGGGAGACCCAGTACTTC.

The V and J genes are TRBV4-1 and TRBJ2-5; D gene uncertain. The germline V gene has CDR1 MGHRA and CDR2 YSYEKL. V was shortened by 0 bases and J by 2 bases, with 10 bases between the two germline ends. This CDR3 contains 15 residues. The CDR3: CASSQDQTLQETQYF. The CDR3 DNA sequence: TGCGCCAGCAGCCAAGATCAGACTTTGCAAGAGACCCAGTACTTC.

The chain uses TRBV18 and TRBJ1-5, with D tentatively TRBD1 (6 bases). Trimming took off 6 bases at V and 2 bases at J, with 11 bases between the two ends. The CDR3 sequence is 14 residues long. Germline assignment: CDR1 KGHSH and CDR2 LQKENI. Here the CDR3 DNA reads TGTGCCAGCTCTCGGGGGGGCCGCAATCAGCCCCAGCATTTT. It specifies CASSRGGRNQPQHF.

The chain couples TRBV7-9 to TRBJ1-4; D is unresolved. V lost 6 bases and J lost 0, with 11 bases in between. The CDR3 contains 15 residues. The germline gives CDR1 SEHNR, CDR2 FQNEAQ (reference sequence). Written as DNA, the CDR3 is TGTGCCAGCAGTTTCCGGGTTACAACTAATGAAAAACTGTTTTTT. Translated, it gives CASSFRVTTNEKLFF.

The chain employs TRBV25-1 and TRBJ2-1; 14 positions agree with TRBD2. Trimming cost V 8 bases and J 2 bases; bases outside gene matches: 5. The CDR3 contains 16 residues. Germline CDR1 MGHDK, CDR2 SYGVNS. CDR3 DNA sequence: TGTGCCAGCGGGTCGACTAGCGGGGGGGCCTACAATGAGCAGTTCTTC. It encodes CASGSTSGGAYNEQFF.

V is TRBV7-9 and J is TRBJ1-2; TRBD1 agrees at 12 bases. The CDR3 has 16 residues. V lost 4 bases, J lost 6 bases, and 9 bases stayed unmatched. The V gene's germline CDR1 is SEHNR and CDR2 FQNEAQ (reference sequence). CDR3 sequence: CASSWGQGAGRNGYTF. The CDR3 bases are TGTGCCAGCAGCTGGGGACAGGGGGCAGGTCGGAATGGCTACACCTTC.

J is TRBJ2-1 and V is TRBV19; 12 positions match TRBD2. This CDR3 is built from 15 residues. V lost 4 bases to trimming and J lost 7 bases; unmatched junction nucleotides: 5. Per the germline V gene, CDR1 is LNHDA and CDR2 is SQIVND (reference sequence). CDR3 sequence: CASSTRTSGANEQFF. The CDR3 DNA reads as TGTGCCAGTAGTACACGGACTAGCGGGGCGAATGAGCAGTTCTTC.

The chain couples TRBV19 to TRBJ1-6; D not resolved. The CDR3 runs to 18 residues. The V and J ends lost 4 bases and 6 bases respectively, with 22 bases between them. CDR1 and CDR2 from the germline V gene are LNHDA and SQIVND (reference sequence). The CDR3 loop is CASSSPEEKTTGNSPLHF. The CDR3 DNA reads TGTGCCAGTAGTAGCCCCGAAGAGAAGACTACGGGTAATTCACCCCTCCACTTT.

This chain connects TRBV6-4 to TRBJ1-1; possibly TRBD1 for D (6 bases). V gave up 0 bases and J gave up 5 bases, with 7 bases separating them. There are 13 residues in the CDR3. Germline V CDR1 and CDR2: MRHNA, SNTAGT. The CDR3 DNA follows: TGTGCCAGCAGTGACTCAGGGGGAACTGAAGCTTTCTTT. Its protein product is CASSDSGGTEAFF.

The V and J genes are TRBV7-6 and TRBJ1-1; D unclear. There are 13 residues in the CDR3. V lost 5 bases, J lost 0 bases, and 7 bases lay in between. Germline CDR1 reads SGHVS; CDR2 reads FNYEAQ. The CDR3 DNA is TGTGCCAGCAGCCTGTCGTTGAACACTGAAGCTTTCTTT. It encodes CASSLSLNTEAFF.

The chain employs TRBV5-1 and TRBJ2-7, with 13 positions matching TRBD2. CDR3 size: 16 residues. Looked up from germline, CDR1 is SGHRS and CDR2 is YFSETQ. Trimming at V came to 4 bases and at J to 0 bases, leaving 4 bases not matched to a gene. Here the CDR3 reads CASSPTSGGVSYEQYF. In DNA, the CDR3 is TGCGCCAGCAGCCCTACTAGCGGGGGGGTCTCCTACGAGCAGTACTTC.

The chain links TRBV7-2 to TRBJ1-2, with 8 bases identical to TRBD1. This CDR3 contains 15 residues. CDR1 and CDR2 from the germline V gene are SGHTA and FQGNSA. Trimming removed 4 bases from V and 4 bases from J; junction bases left unmatched: 8. In DNA form, the CDR3 reads TGTGCCAGCAGCTCCGGACAGGGCAGCAGCTATGGCTACACCTTC. Protein sequence: CASSSGQGSSYGYTF.

This chain uses TRBV5-1 with TRBJ2-1, with 7 bases matching TRBD2. Per the germline V gene, CDR1 is SGHRS and CDR2 is YFSETQ. The trim removed 0 bases at V and 3 bases at J, leaving 3 bases unmatched. The CDR3 is made up of 15 amino acids. CDR3 coding DNA: TGCGCCAGCAGCTTGGGCGGGGGTGTCTACAATGAGCAGTTCTTC. Protein: CASSLGGGVYNEQFF.

This chain connects TRBV4-3 to TRBJ2-3, with TRBD2 matching 10 bases. Germline V gene sequence: CDR1 LGHNA, CDR2 YSLEER. The CDR3 consists of 17 residues. The ends lost 2 bases at V and 3 bases at J; junction bases unmatched: 8. CDR3: CASSQYSTSGLTDTQYF. Here the CDR3 DNA reads TGCGCCAGCAGCCAATACTCGACTAGCGGGCTTACAGATACGCAGTATTTT.

The chain carries TRBV3-1 (or the pseudogene TRBV3-2) and TRBJ2-7, with a tentative D call TRBD1 (7 bases). Germline assignment: CDR1 LGHDT and CDR2 YNNKEL (reference sequence). The CDR3 covers 15 residues. Between the trimmed V and J ends, which lost 1 base and 1 base, there was a span of 11 bases. CDR3 bases: TGTGCCAGCAGCCAAGTACCAGGGGGGTCCTACGAGCAGTACTTC. It translates to CASSQVPGGSYEQYF.

This clone was counted once. The V call is TRBV19, the J call TRBJ1-1, with TRBD1 matching over 9 bases. The CDR3 has 18 amino acids. Unmatched junction bases numbered 18, after V lost 5 bases and J lost 5 bases. Germline V lookup: CDR1 LNHDA, CDR2 SQIVND (reference sequence). CDR3 loop: CASSSPPGQGRKNTEAFF. CDR3 DNA sequence: TGTGCCAGTAGTTCTCCCCCGGGACAGGGACGGAAAAATACTGAAGCTTTCTTT.

The J gene is TRBJ1-4, the V gene TRBV7-8, with 8 positions matching TRBD1. The CDR3 is made up of 15 amino acids. Trimming cost V 5 bases and J 4 bases; bases outside gene matches: 6. Germline CDR1 reads SGHVS; CDR2 reads FQNEAQ. The DNA of the CDR3 is TGTGCCAGCAGCCCATGGGACAGGCGTAATGAAAAACTGTTTTTT. Its translation: CASSPWDRRNEKLFF.

The V and J genes are TRBV14 and TRBJ2-3; 10 bases agree with TRBD2. V was pared by 2 bases and J by 2 bases, with 4 bases of the junction left unmatched. The CDR3 has 16 amino acids. Germline V gene sequence: CDR1 SGHDN, CDR2 FVKESK. The CDR3 protein is CASSQLLAGYTDTQYF. CDR3 nucleotides: TGTGCCAGCAGCCAACTACTAGCGGGGTACACAGATACGCAGTATTTT.

This chain uses TRBV5-6 with TRBJ2-3, with 10 bases fitting TRBD2. The J segment lost 0 bases and the V segment lost 4 bases, leaving 8 bases of the junction unmatched. Germline lookup yields CDR1 SGHDT and CDR2 YYEEEE. CDR3 length: 17 residues. The CDR3 here is CASSRLAGIPSTDTQYF. In DNA form, the CDR3 reads TGTGCCAGCAGCAGACTAGCGGGTATCCCTAGCACAGATACGCAGTATTTT.

The chain combines TRBV30 with TRBJ1-5; TRBD1 might be the D (6 bases). There are 17 residues in the CDR3. Trimming left V 0 bases short and J 0 bases short, with 15 bases between. Germline-derived CDR1 and CDR2 are GTSNPN and SVGIG (reference sequence). The CDR3 DNA sequence: TGTGCCTGGAGTGTAGGCAGGGGCCGTTATAGCAATCAGCCCCAGCATTTT. Its protein is CAWSVGRGRYSNQPQHF.